A single sample gave rise to the 5 T cell receptor beta chains below, sequenced in a study of CD8 T cells in Susac syndrome. With random hexamers, roughly 0.45 to 1 ug RNA was reverse transcribed. TCRdb ran MiXCR on the immunoSEQ multiplex PCR reads and lists one entry per CDR3 protein. The sample holds 150,000 to 200,000 distinct CDR3 sequences; just under 95% are singletons and the top ten take just over 0.13%. The sequencing input was CD4+ T cells from PBMCs. Source of these receptors: a human donor in good health.

The V gene is TRBV5-4, the J gene TRBJ1-1, with D possibly TRBD1 on 5 matching bases. The CDR3 contains 15 residues. Looked up from germline, CDR1 is SGHNT and CDR2 is YYREEE (reference sequence). Trimming shortened V by 3 bases and J by 3 bases, and 15 bases separated the two germline ends. The CDR3 bases are TGTGCCAGCAGCTCTTTATGGGGAGGGGACACTGAAGCTTTCTTT. Translating gives CASSSLWGGDTEAFF.

The chain uses TRBV3-1 and TRBJ2-1; 8 nucleotides line up with TRBD2. Per germline, CDR1 LGHDT and CDR2 YNNKEL (reference sequence). The V and J ends lost 0 bases and 12 bases, in that order; junction bases with no gene match: 4. The CDR3 length is 13 residues. CDR3 nucleotides: TGTGCCAGCAGCCAAGACGTAAGCGGGAGGCAGTTCTTC. This encodes CASSQDVSGRQFF.

V usage is TRBV19 and J usage is TRBJ1-6; D not certain. The CDR3 sequence is 13 residues long. The germline V gene has CDR1 LNHDA and CDR2 SQIVND (reference sequence). V dropped 6 bases and J dropped 4 bases, with 7 bases sitting between them. The CDR3: CASSYNYNSPLHF. The CDR3 bases are TGTGCCAGTAGCTACAATTATAATTCACCCCTCCACTTT.

The V gene is TRBV7-3, the J gene TRBJ2-1; perhaps D is TRBD1 or TRBD2 (7 bases each). The CDR3 is 20 amino acids. V was clipped by 3 bases and J by 8 bases, with 32 bases between them. Per germline, CDR1 SGHTA and CDR2 FQGTGA. The CDR3 region is CASSLRQGVSLGRGFDEQFF. As DNA, the CDR3 is TGTGCCAGCAGCTTGCGACAGGGAGTTAGCCTGGGGCGGGGGTTCGATGAGCAGTTCTTC.

This rearrangement joins TRBV29-1 to TRBJ2-1; D possibly uses TRBD1 or TRBD2 (5 bases each). Trimming removed 7 bases at V and 4 bases at J, with 11 bases between. The length of the CDR3 is 12 residues. Germline V gives CDR1 SQVTM, CDR2 ANQGSEA. Here the CDR3 reads CSAGPLYNEQFF. CDR3 DNA sequence: TGCAGCGCGGGACCTCTATACAATGAGCAGTTCTTC.